A single sample is the source of the 6 T cell receptor beta chains below, sequenced in a study of T cell repertoires in cytomegalovirus infection. In TCRdb, the reads were re-called with MiXCR into one record per CDR3 protein. The profile shows about 150,000 distinct CDR3 sequences, roughly 15% of them singletons. The sample was CD8+ T cells from PBMCs. The receptors here all came from a human donor in good health (CMV status not recorded). Some clones in this sample may be carry-over from other donors' samples.

This clonotype appeared many times. The chain combines TRBV6-2 or TRBV6-3 with TRBJ2-1; the D is unclear. V was cut by 0 bases and J by 10 bases, with 4 bases left in between. The CDR3 totals 11 residues. In germline, CDR1 is MNHEY, CDR2 SVGEGT. The CDR3 DNA follows: TGTGCCAGCAGTTACTCTGCAGAGCAGTTCTTC. This codes for CASSYSAEQFF.

V gene TRBV6-2 or TRBV6-3 combines with J gene TRBJ2-7; D is perhaps TRBD1 or TRBD2 (5 bases each). The CDR3 has 14 residues. Germline V gives CDR1 MNHEY, CDR2 SVGEGT. V was shortened by 6 bases and J by 5 bases, with 17 bases between the two germline ends. The CDR3 loop reads CASRTDKGRDEQYF. The CDR3 DNA reads as TGTGCCAGCAGAACCGACAAGGGACGGGACGAGCAGTACTTC.

V is TRBV11-2 and J is TRBJ2-7, with 10 bases fitting TRBD2. The CDR3 sequence is 15 residues long. Trimming at V came to 1 base and at J to 3 bases, leaving 3 bases not matched to a gene. From germline, CDR1 is SGHAT and CDR2 FQNNGV. The CDR3 DNA reads TGTGCCAGCAGCTTAGTCCTAGCGGGAGACTACGAGCAGTACTTC. Protein sequence: CASSLVLAGDYEQYF.

This clonotype was counted only a few times. The chain combines TRBV12-3 or TRBV12-4 with TRBJ2-7; perhaps D is TRBD1 or TRBD2 (5 bases each). CDR3 length: 14 residues. V was pared by 3 bases and J by 2 bases, with 11 bases between. The CDR3 DNA follows: TGTGCCAGCAGTTTCGGGGTGGGACCCTACGAGCAGTACTTC. It translates to CASSFGVGPYEQYF.

The chain has TRBV20-1 and TRBJ2-7; tentative D call: TRBD1 (5 bases). Germline V gene data show CDR1 as DFQATT and CDR2 as SNEGSKA (reference sequence). The CDR3 covers 14 residues. V gave up 0 bases and J gave up 1 base, with 10 bases separating them. This chain's CDR3 is CSAREQVKSYEQYF. The CDR3 bases are TGCAGTGCTAGAGAACAGGTCAAATCCTACGAGCAGTACTTC.

There are a few counts of this clonotype. This chain links TRBV20-1 with TRBJ2-5; D gene unclear. Germline CDR1 DFQATT, CDR2 SNEGSKA (reference sequence). The CDR3 covers 17 residues. V lost 0 bases to trimming and J lost 3 bases, with 20 bases between them. The CDR3 loop is CSARDSSRQAGKETQYF. DNA of the CDR3: TGCAGTGCTAGAGATTCGAGCCGCCAAGCCGGAAAAGAGACCCAGTACTTC.